This TCR beta chain was documented in a study of T cell changes during pregnancy in multiple sclerosis. The assay was immunoSEQ multiplex PCR, and TCRdb's table has in-frame clones only and misses some. The table has 70,000 to 80,000 clones, approximately 92% seen once. CDR1 is SGHTA, CDR2 FQGNSA, per germline. The CDR3 contains 15 residues. Trimming left V 3 bases short and J 4 bases short, with 12 bases between. Sequenced here: peripheral blood, sampled in the first trimester of pregnancy. The TCR was taken from a female donor with multiple sclerosis, enrolled in a pregnancy study. The rearrangement uses TRBV7-2 and TRBJ1-4, with D possibly matching TRBD1 (6 bases). The CDR3 region is CASSLSRGHNEKLFF. The CDR3 nucleotides read TGTGCCAGCAGCTTGTCCAGGGGTCATAATGAAAAACTGTTTTTT.